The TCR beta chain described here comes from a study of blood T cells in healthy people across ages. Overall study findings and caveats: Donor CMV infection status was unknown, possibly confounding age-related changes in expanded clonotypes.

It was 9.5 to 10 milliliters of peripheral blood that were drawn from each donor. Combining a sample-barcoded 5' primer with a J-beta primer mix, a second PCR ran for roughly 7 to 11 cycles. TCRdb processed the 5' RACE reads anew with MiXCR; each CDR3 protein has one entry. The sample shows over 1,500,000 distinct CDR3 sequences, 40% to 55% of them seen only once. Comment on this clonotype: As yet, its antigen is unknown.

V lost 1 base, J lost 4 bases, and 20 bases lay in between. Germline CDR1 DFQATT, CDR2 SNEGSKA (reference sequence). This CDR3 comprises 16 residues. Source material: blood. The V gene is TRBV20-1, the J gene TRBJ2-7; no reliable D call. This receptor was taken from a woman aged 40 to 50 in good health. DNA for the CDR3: TGCAGTGCTAGAGCCCTTGCGCAAATGACGGCTTACGAGCAGTACTTC. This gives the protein CSARALAQMTAYEQYF.